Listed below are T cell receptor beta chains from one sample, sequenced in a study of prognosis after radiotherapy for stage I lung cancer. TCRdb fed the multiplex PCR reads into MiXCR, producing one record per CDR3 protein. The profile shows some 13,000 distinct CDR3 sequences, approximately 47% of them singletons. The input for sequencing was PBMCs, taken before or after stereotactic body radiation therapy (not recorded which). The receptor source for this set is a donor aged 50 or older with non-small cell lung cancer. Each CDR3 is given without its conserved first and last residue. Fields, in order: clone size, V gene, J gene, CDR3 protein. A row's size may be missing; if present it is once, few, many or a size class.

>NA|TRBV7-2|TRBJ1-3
ASILAPLGAAGNTIY
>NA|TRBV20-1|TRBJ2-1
SAELPGQGAGELF
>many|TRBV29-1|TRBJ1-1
SARDTYTEAF
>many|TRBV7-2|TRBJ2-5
ASSTLVRAEETQY
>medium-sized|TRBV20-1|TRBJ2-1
SASTGHQTYNEQF
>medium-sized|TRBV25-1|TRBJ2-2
ASSESRFPGELF
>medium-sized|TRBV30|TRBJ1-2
AWRGDSRVYGYT
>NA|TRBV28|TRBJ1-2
ASSPPTQQITNGYT
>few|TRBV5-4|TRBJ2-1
ASSLGSGAGGPKEQF
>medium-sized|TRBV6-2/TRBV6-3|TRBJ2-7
ASSERLAGVPPDEQY
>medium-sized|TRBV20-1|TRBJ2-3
GWRGTGTDTQY
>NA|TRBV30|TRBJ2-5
AWSLETQY
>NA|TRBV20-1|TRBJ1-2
SVQGEYGYT
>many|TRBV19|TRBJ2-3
ASRDRGRADTQY
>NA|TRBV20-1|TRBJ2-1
SARDPPLFEQF
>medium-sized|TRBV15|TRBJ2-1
ATSRDGNRGNEQF
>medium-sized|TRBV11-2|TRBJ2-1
ASSLGFNNEQF
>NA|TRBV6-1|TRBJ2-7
ASTWTDGTSGLPRYEQY
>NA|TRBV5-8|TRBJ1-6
ASSLGMERGNSPLH
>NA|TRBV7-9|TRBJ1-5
ASNPRGRNQPQH
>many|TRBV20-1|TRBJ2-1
SAREGAWTSGRLDEQF
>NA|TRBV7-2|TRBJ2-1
ASSVAALSYNEQF
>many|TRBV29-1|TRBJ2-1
SVDRISVGNEQF
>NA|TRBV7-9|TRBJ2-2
ASSAAGLGNTGELF
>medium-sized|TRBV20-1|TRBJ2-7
SARDASGAYEQY
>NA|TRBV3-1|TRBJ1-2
ASSQETSNYGYT
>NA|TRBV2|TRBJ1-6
ASRIRPGQGFSPLH
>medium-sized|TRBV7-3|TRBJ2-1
ASSLTPYKSSYNEQF
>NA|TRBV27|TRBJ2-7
ASSLIAGKICEQY
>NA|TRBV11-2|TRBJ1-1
ASSSIQGAAF
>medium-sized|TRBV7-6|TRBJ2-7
ASSQTGGEQY
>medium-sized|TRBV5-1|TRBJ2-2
ASSLGLGPTGELF
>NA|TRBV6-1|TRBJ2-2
ASRPGLAGEVDELF
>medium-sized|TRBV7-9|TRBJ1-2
ASRPDKYGYT
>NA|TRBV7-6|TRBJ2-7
ASSLEVAGFSYLQY
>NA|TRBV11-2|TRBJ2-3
ASSSQLGEGTSTDTQY
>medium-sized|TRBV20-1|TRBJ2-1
SAPRQGAPNEQF
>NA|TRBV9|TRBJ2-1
ASSTGTGLLLDEQF
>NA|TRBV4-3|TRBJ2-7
ASSQAPSGSFEQY
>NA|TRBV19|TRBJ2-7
ASNPGSSYEQY
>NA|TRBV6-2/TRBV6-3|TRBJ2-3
ASSEGLAGLDTQY
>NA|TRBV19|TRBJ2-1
ASSMIPRLDSYNEQF
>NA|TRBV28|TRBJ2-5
ASRGHGTETQY
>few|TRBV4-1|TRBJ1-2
ASSQSREEYANYGYT
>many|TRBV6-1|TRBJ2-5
ASSKLAGSQETQY